A single sample is the source of the 25 T cell receptor beta chains below, sequenced in a study of Graves' ophthalmopathy and Graves' hyperthyroidism. Amplified TCR beta CDR3 regions were obtained using RNA transcripts as template. After a first-round RT-PCR with HTBI primers, a second-round multiplex PCR was run. TCRdb passed the multiplex PCR reads through MiXCR, listing each CDR3 protein once. Found here are approximately 460,000 distinct CDR3 sequences, roughly an eighth of them singletons; the top ten hold over 7.5%. Sequencing used blood. Source of these receptors: a woman aged 25-40 years with Graves' ophthalmopathy.

This clonotype was recorded many times. A read error may explain this, as a much larger clone is one base away. The chain combines TRBV6-5 with TRBJ1-5; no clear D gene. V lost 4 bases, J lost 6 bases, and 7 bases lay in between. The CDR3 runs 12 residues. CDR1 MNHEY and CDR2 SVGAGI come from the germline V gene. This chain's CDR3 is CASSFEGQPQHF. The CDR3 DNA reads as TGTGCCAGCAGTTTCGAGGGTCAGCCCCAGCATTTT.

This clonotype has ten or more counts. CDR3 protein: CASSVGHGGQETQYF. CDR3 nucleotides: TGCGCCAGCAGCGTCGGACATGGGGGACAAGAGACCCAGTACTTC. The chain uses TRBV5-1 and TRBJ2-5; D assignment may be TRBD1 or TRBD2 (5 bases each). V was trimmed by 4 bases and J by 2 bases, leaving 15 bases between them. In germline, CDR1 is SGHRS, CDR2 YFSETQ. The CDR3 sequence is 15 residues long.

There are many counts of this clonotype. The chain is built from TRBV24-1 and TRBJ2-2; TRBD2 aligns across 15 bases. V lost 1 base to trimming and J lost 2 bases; unmatched junction nucleotides: 7. The CDR3 has 20 amino acids. Germline CDR1 is KGHDR and CDR2 is SFDVKD. CDR3 loop: CATSDLPGLAGGPNTGELFF. The CDR3 bases are TGTGCCACCAGTGATTTACCCGGACTAGCGGGAGGGCCAAACACCGGGGAGCTGTTTTTT.

This clonotype came up many times. The rearrangement links TRBV4-1 to TRBJ1-2; the match to TRBD1 covers 7 bases. V trimming: 0 bases; J trimming: 7 bases; junction bases outside the gene matches: 11. The CDR3 spans 16 residues. The germline gives CDR1 MGHRA, CDR2 YSYEKL. In DNA form, the CDR3 reads TGCGCCAGCAGCCAAGATGAACCAGACAGGGTCGCTGGCTACACCTTC. Translated, it gives CASSQDEPDRVAGYTF.

This clonotype was detected many times. The chain uses TRBV7-8 and TRBJ2-7; D is unclear. Germline V CDR1 and CDR2: SGHVS, FQNEAQ. The CDR3 extends over 13 amino acids. Between the trimmed V and J ends, which lost 0 bases and 5 bases, there was a span of 8 bases. DNA of the CDR3: TGTGCCAGCAGCTTAGCTCCGCACAACGAGCAGTACTTC. Its protein is CASSLAPHNEQYF.

This clonotype has at least ten counts. The J gene is TRBJ2-5, the V gene TRBV7-3; D uncertain. V was shortened by 5 bases and J by 1 base, with 8 bases between the two germline ends. CDR3 length: 13 residues. Germline lookup yields CDR1 SGHTA and CDR2 FQGTGA. CDR3 nucleotide sequence: TGTGCCAGCAGCACCAACATCCAAGAGACCCAGTACTTC. It codes for CASSTNIQETQYF.

This clonotype was observed a few times. The chain joins TRBV19 to TRBJ1-2; 11 bases map to TRBD1. V was clipped by 3 bases and J by 7 bases; unmatched bases: 10. This CDR3 spans 16 amino acids. The germline gives CDR1 LNHDA, CDR2 SQIVND (reference sequence). The CDR3: CASSIAGQGASGGYTF. In nucleotides, the CDR3 is TGTGCCAGTAGTATCGCCGGACAGGGGGCGTCAGGTGGCTACACCTTC.

At least ten counts were recorded for this clonotype. The chain uses TRBV6-1 and TRBJ2-7; weak D call: TRBD2 (6 bases). V was clipped by 2 bases and J by 6 bases, with 17 bases between them. CDR3 length: 15 residues. Germline CDR1 is MNHNS and CDR2 is SASEGT. The DNA for the CDR3 is TGTGCCAGCAGTGAACTGCGGGGCTCAGGCAGCGAGCAGTACTTC. Its protein product is CASSELRGSGSEQYF.

This clonotype has a count of ten or more. CDR3: CASSYNRNFYGYTF. CDR3 nucleotides: TGTGCCAGCAGTTATAACAGAAACTTCTATGGCTACACCTTC. The chain employs TRBV6-5 and TRBJ1-2, with no clear D. V was clipped by 3 bases and J by 4 bases, with 12 bases between them. CDR3 length equals 14 residues. Germline assignment: CDR1 MNHEY and CDR2 SVGAGI.

This clonotype has more than one count but fewer than ten. The chain combines TRBV9 with TRBJ2-2; D unclear. Trimming removed 0 bases from V and 6 bases from J, with 3 bases in between. Germline-derived CDR1 and CDR2 are SGDLS and YYNGEE. This CDR3 spans 12 amino acids. The CDR3 reads CASSVEPGELFF. The CDR3 DNA follows: TGTGCCAGCAGCGTAGAGCCCGGGGAGCTGTTTTTT.

In its sample, this clonotype was seen many times. The V gene is TRBV7-2, the J gene TRBJ2-7; possible D gene TRBD2, 5 bases. This CDR3 is 13 amino acids long. The V and J ends lost 1 base and 2 bases respectively, with 6 bases between them. Germline V gene data show CDR1 as SGHTA and CDR2 as FQGNSA. In DNA form, the CDR3 reads TGTGCCAGCAGCTTAGTGCGGGCCTACGAGCAGTACTTC. Its translation: CASSLVRAYEQYF.

V usage is TRBV6-1 and J usage is TRBJ1-6; 8 bases agree with TRBD1. This CDR3 is 13 amino acids long. Germline CDR1 MNHNS, CDR2 SASEGT. J was trimmed by 7 bases and V by 8 bases; bases with no gene match: 4. The CDR3 protein is CASRRGHNSPLHF. CDR3 in DNA: TGTGCCAGCCGCAGGGGGCACAATTCACCCCTCCACTTT.

This clonotype was counted at least ten times. The V and J genes are TRBV27 and TRBJ2-5; 13 nucleotides align to TRBD2. Germline V CDR1 and CDR2: MNHEY, SMNVEV (reference sequence). The CDR3 consists of 16 residues. V was clipped by 7 bases and J by 5 bases; unmatched bases: 10. The CDR3 coding sequence is TGTGCCAGCAACCCGACCGGGACTAGCGGGGCTGAGACCCAGTACTTC. This translates into CASNPTGTSGAETQYF.

With regard to this clonotype: One junction end does not reproduce the germline sequence, and a read error may be involved. This chain links TRBV28 with TRBJ2-7, with 9 nucleotides matching TRBD1. Germline values: CDR1 MDHEN, CDR2 SYDVKM. The CDR3 loop spans 14 amino acids. The CDR3 sequence: CASSLGTGSYEQCF. In nucleotides, the CDR3 is TGTGCCAGCAGCTTAGGGACAGGGTCCTACGAGCAGTGCTTC.

This clonotype was seen a handful of times. The rearrangement links TRBV11-3 to TRBJ2-4; TRBD2 might be the D (5 bases). The CDR3 extends over 15 amino acids. Trimming removed 1 base from V and 8 bases from J, with 15 bases in between. CDR1 is SGHNT, CDR2 YENEEA, per germline. CDR3 DNA sequence: TGTGCCAGCAGCTTAGGGGCGGGCAGACGTGACATTCAGTACTTC. It is translated as CASSLGAGRRDIQYF.

This clonotype has only a few counts. This sequence joins TRBV5-1 and TRBJ2-7; 7 nucleotides line up with TRBD2. Germline V gives CDR1 SGHRS, CDR2 YFSETQ. The CDR3 runs 13 residues. Trimming cost V 5 bases and J 5 bases; bases outside gene matches: 7. The CDR3 DNA sequence: TGCGCCAGCAGGGAGGGAGGGATCGACGAGCAGTACTTC. Protein product: CASREGGIDEQYF.

This chain joins TRBV5-1 and TRBJ1-1; 12 positions agree with TRBD1. Looked up from germline, CDR1 is SGHRS and CDR2 is YFSETQ. V shed 4 bases, J shed 1 base, and the junction held 8 bases outside the gene matches. This CDR3 is 17 amino acids long. The DNA for the CDR3 is TGCGCCAGCAGCATTGGGACAGGGGGCCAAAGGAACACTGAAGCTTTCTTT. Protein sequence: CASSIGTGGQRNTEAFF.

The V and J genes are TRBV5-6 and TRBJ1-3; D gene ambiguous. This CDR3 has 15 residues. Germline V gives CDR1 SGHDT, CDR2 YYEEEE. Trimming pared 3 bases from V and 0 bases from J, leaving 10 bases between. CDR3 in DNA: TGTGCCAGCAGCTCGGGGTCCCACTCTGGAAACACCATATATTTT. Translated, it gives CASSSGSHSGNTIYF.

This clonotype appeared many times. The genes are TRBV6-4 and TRBJ2-4, with TRBD1 as a possible D gene (6 bases). The length of the CDR3 is 18 residues. Germline values: CDR1 MRHNA, CDR2 SNTAGT. Trimming stripped 3 bases from V and 2 bases from J, with 20 bases between. The CDR3 loop is CASSENRARALPKNIQYF. CDR3 nucleotide sequence: TGTGCCAGCAGTGAAAACAGGGCTAGGGCACTACCCAAAAACATTCAGTACTTC.

As concerns this clonotype: Mismatch with germline at one junction end may stem from a read error. This rearrangement joins TRBV28 to TRBJ1-5, with D hard to call. CDR1 MDHEN and CDR2 SYDVKM come from the germline V gene. The CDR3 loop spans 15 amino acids. The CDR3 sequence is CASCLKGYSNQPQHF. Written as DNA, the CDR3 is TGTGCCAGCTGTTTGAAAGGGTATAGCAATCAGCCCCAGCATTTT.

This clonotype was recorded many times. The chain couples TRBV20-1 to TRBJ2-2, with 8 bases that match TRBD2. The CDR3 loop spans 17 amino acids. Germline-derived CDR1 and CDR2 are DFQATT and SNEGSKA (reference sequence). The V segment lost 3 bases and the J segment 4 bases; nucleotides outside the gene matches: 13. CDR3 amino acids: CSARDEWETSATGELFF. The CDR3, as DNA: TGCAGTGCTAGGGACGAATGGGAGACTAGCGCCACCGGGGAGCTGTTTTTT.

This clonotype was picked up many times. This rearrangement joins TRBV29-1 to TRBJ2-7; TRBD1 agrees at 10 bases. The trim removed 5 bases at V and 4 bases at J, leaving 8 bases unmatched. CDR1 is SQVTM, CDR2 ANQGSEA, per germline. This CDR3 region has 14 residues. In DNA form, the CDR3 reads TGCAGCGTTCTTCGACAGGGGGCGGGTTACGAGCAGTACTTC. This encodes CSVLRQGAGYEQYF.

Remarks on this clonotype: A much larger clone lies one base from this, so it may be a read error. V gene TRBV19 combines with J gene TRBJ1-1; TRBD1 aligns across 7 bases. This CDR3 has 12 amino acids. CDR1 and CDR2 from the germline V gene are LNHDA and SQIVND (reference sequence). DNA of the CDR3: TGTGCCAGTAGTGAGGGGGCGGCGGAAGCTTCCTTT. This translates into CASSEGAAEASF.

This clonotype was seen repeatedly, ten times or more. The chain carries TRBV20-1 and TRBJ2-7; D is perhaps TRBD1 (6 bases). V lost 0 bases, J lost 0 bases, and 12 bases lay in between. This CDR3 is 15 amino acids long. Germline V gene lookup returns CDR1 DFQATT and CDR2 SNEGSKA (reference sequence). This CDR3 reads CSARELTGSSYEQYF. CDR3 in DNA: TGCAGTGCTAGAGAATTAACAGGGAGCTCCTACGAGCAGTACTTC.

This clonotype was counted many times. The V and J genes are TRBV6-1 and TRBJ2-2, with 9 positions matching TRBD1. V shed 6 bases and J 4 bases; nucleotides not matched to a gene: 3. Looked up from germline, CDR1 is MNHNS and CDR2 is SASEGT. There are 14 residues in the CDR3. Written as DNA, the CDR3 is TGTGCCAGCAGAGGGACAGGGCCCACCGGGGAGCTGTTTTTT. Translating gives CASRGTGPTGELFF.